The 3 T cell receptor beta chains reported below all come from one sample, sequenced in a study of neurological immune-mediated disorders. One entry per CDR3 protein results from TCRdb running MiXCR on the 5' RACE reads. Counted here are about 99,000 distinct CDR3 sequences, 11% occurring once; the ten biggest clones make up 3.1%. Time point of the sample: longitudinal time-point 3. Specimen: PBMCs. These receptors all stem from a female donor with HTLV-1-associated myelopathy (HAM/TSP).

This clonotype was observed at least ten times. The chain employs TRBV29-1 and TRBJ2-3, with a possible D match to TRBD1 (6 bases). The CDR3 loop spans 13 amino acids. CDR1 and CDR2 (germline): SQVTM, ANQGSEA. V shed 5 bases and J shed 3 bases, with 12 bases lying between them. The CDR3 sequence: CSVSAGETDTQYF. In nucleotides, the CDR3 is TGCAGCGTTAGTGCAGGGGAAACAGATACGCAGTATTTT.

The chain joins TRBV20-1 to TRBJ2-7; 8 nucleotides agree with TRBD1. Trimming at V came to 0 bases and at J to 2 bases, leaving 6 bases not matched to a gene. The CDR3 runs 15 residues. In germline, CDR1 is DFQATT, CDR2 SNEGSKA (reference sequence). This CDR3 reads CSARDVTGGAYEQYF. DNA of the CDR3: TGCAGTGCTAGAGATGTTACAGGGGGTGCCTACGAGCAGTACTTC.

V gene TRBV5-5 combines with J gene TRBJ2-7; TRBD1 matches at 7 bases. This CDR3 region has 14 residues. In germline, CDR1 is SGHKS, CDR2 YYEKEE (reference sequence). V gave up 3 bases and J gave up 2 bases; unmatched junction bases: 5. The DNA for the CDR3 is TGTGCCAGCAGCTGTACCGGGACAGCCTACGAGCAGTACTTC. Protein: CASSCTGTAYEQYF. Variable domain in full (rest from reference TRBV5-5 and TRBJ2-7): DAGVTQSPTHLIKTRGQQVTLRCSPISGHKSVSWYQQVLGQGPQFIFQYYEKEERGRGNFPDRFSARQFPNYSSELNVNALLLGDSALYLCASSCTGTAYEQYFGPGTRLTVT.